This T cell receptor beta chain was found in a study of cytomegalovirus exposure and HLA in healthy donors. The CDR3 covers 15 residues. Germline V gene lookup returns CDR1 SEHNR and CDR2 FQNEAQ (reference sequence). The trim removed 5 bases at V and 6 bases at J, leaving 8 bases unmatched. Use of 60 Vbeta and 13 Jbeta primers characterized the PCR. Method: immunoSEQ multiplex PCR; TCRdb's copy keeps in-frame clones and lacks some. The sample carries tens of thousands of clones, around three quarters recorded once. Study-level results: A later analysis found TCR association rates differed by HLA locus, highest for DRB1 and lowest for HLA-C. In a later analysis, a missense DCLRE1C variant was linked to TCR beta V- and J-gene trimming. Reports credit the classifier with highly specific, highly sensitive diagnosis of cytomegalovirus status.

Turning to this clone: Its target is unknown.

The gene calls are TRBV7-9 and TRBJ1-3; TRBD1 agrees at 9 bases. This sequence was found in a male donor in good health and CMV-seronegative. The source material was PBMCs. The CDR3 protein is CASSPPGQGVNTIYF. CDR3 DNA: TGTGCCAGCAGCCCCCCGGGACAGGGCGTAAACACCATATATTTT.